The 21 T cell receptor beta chains in this list originate from one sample, sequenced in a study of post-analysis software for immune sequencing data. The antigens of these receptors remain unknown. Whole-study findings and limits: Controls showed lower frequencies than patients for five TRBV segments, and TRBV5-6, TRBV5-1 and TRBV20-1 were among these.

Included in the TCR beta cDNA libraries were unique molecular identifiers. TCRdb redid the calling of the PCR reads with MiXCR, one entry per CDR3 protein. The data contain some 370,000 distinct CDR3 sequences, roughly 30% of them seen just once; the ten biggest clones take up about an eighth. The sample consisted of blood. The receptors come from a girl aged 10 to 17 with multiple sclerosis.

Written as DNA, the CDR3 is TGTGCCAGCAGTGAAACCTCTGGGGATCAGCCCCAGCATTTT. It encodes CASSETSGDQPQHF. The chain uses TRBV2 and TRBJ1-5; D is unclear. The CDR3 is 14 amino acids. V lost 2 bases, J lost 5 bases, and 10 bases lay in between. The germline V gene has CDR1 SNHLY and CDR2 FYNNEI. The full variable domain, rest sourced from reference TRBV2 and TRBJ1-5, is EPEVTQTPSHQVTQMGQEVILRCVPISNHLYFYWYRQILGQKVEFLVSFYNNEISEKSEIFDDQFSVERPDGSNFTLKIRSTKLEDSAMYFCASSETSGDQPQHFGDGTRLSIL.

In this sample, this clonotype turned up a few times. The chain combines TRBV2 with TRBJ2-1, with D perhaps matching TRBD2 (6 bases). The germline gives CDR1 SNHLY, CDR2 FYNNEI. V was clipped by 2 bases and J by 9 bases, with 14 bases between them. The CDR3 length is 14 residues. The CDR3 nucleotides read TGTGCCAGCAGTGAAATGGCGGGAAGGGGTGAGCAGTTCTTC. Translated: CASSEMAGRGEQFF. Full variable domain (outside the CDR3, taken from reference TRBV2 and TRBJ2-1): EPEVTQTPSHQVTQMGQEVILRCVPISNHLYFYWYRQILGQKVEFLVSFYNNEISEKSEIFDDQFSVERPDGSNFTLKIRSTKLEDSAMYFCASSEMAGRGEQFFGPGTRLTVL.

This clonotype was detected only a few times. V and J are TRBV7-2 and TRBJ1-6; no clear D. V gave up 0 bases and J gave up 4 bases, with 7 bases separating them. Germline CDR1 and CDR2: SGHTA and FQGNSA. This CDR3 comprises 15 residues. The DNA of the CDR3 is TGTGCCAGCAGCTTAGCGGCAGATTATAATTCACCCCTCCACTTT. It encodes CASSLAADYNSPLHF.

V is TRBV7-2 and J is TRBJ2-3, with TRBD1 identical over 7 bases. Germline V gene sequence: CDR1 SGHTA, CDR2 FQGNSA. Losses at the gene ends were 5 bases for V and 5 bases for J; bases not matched to a gene: 10. CDR3 length: 15 amino acids. CDR3 residues: CASSAMGQSQDTQYF. In DNA form, the CDR3 reads TGTGCCAGCAGCGCCATGGGACAGAGTCAAGATACGCAGTATTTT.

CDR3 amino acids: CASSLTGAGLNEQFF. The CDR3, as DNA: TGTGCCAGCAGCCTGACAGGGGCTGGCCTCAATGAGCAGTTCTTC. This chain connects TRBV5-5 to TRBJ2-1; 8 bases are a match to TRBD1. This CDR3 has 15 residues. Germline loops: CDR1 SGHKS, CDR2 YYEKEE (reference sequence). V lost 4 bases and J lost 6; bases outside the gene matches: 9.

The chain couples TRBV3-1 to TRBJ1-1, with D hard to call. The V gene's germline CDR1 is LGHDT and CDR2 YNNKEL (reference sequence). V dropped 2 bases and J dropped 0 bases, with 7 bases sitting between them. CDR3 length: 14 residues. CDR3 sequence reads: CASSQQRLNTEAFF. CDR3 DNA sequence: TGTGCCAGCAGCCAACAACGGTTGAACACTGAAGCTTTCTTT. Full variable domain (outside the CDR3, taken from reference TRBV3-1 and TRBJ1-1): DTAVSQTPKYLVTQMGNDKSIKCEQNLGHDTMYWYKQDSKKFLKIMFSYNNKELIINETVPNRFSPKSPDKAHLNLHINSLELGDSAVYFCASSQQRLNTEAFFGQGTRLTVV.

This clonotype was observed a handful of times. Here the CDR3 DNA reads TGTGCCAGCAGCTTTGACAGGGTGGCCCAAGAGACCCAGTACTTC. Its protein product is CASSFDRVAQETQYF. J is TRBJ2-5 and V is TRBV5-6; the match to TRBD1 covers 7 bases. The germline CDR1 and CDR2 sequences are SGHDT and YYEEEE. This CDR3 comprises 15 residues. V was pared by 2 bases and J by 1 base, with 5 bases of the junction left unmatched.

The sample holds a few counts of this clonotype. A junction end diverges from the germline sequence, so it may reflect a read error. The rearrangement uses TRBV20-1 and TRBJ2-6, with D perhaps TRBD1 (6 bases). This CDR3 region has 13 residues. From germline, CDR1 is DFQATT and CDR2 SNEGSKA (reference sequence). The CDR3 DNA follows: TGCAGTGCTTACAGGGCTGGGGCCAACGTCCCGACTTTC. Protein: CSAYRAGANVPTF.

This clonotype was counted between two and nine times. This chain joins TRBV6-5 and TRBJ1-2; TRBD1 might be the D (6 bases). Deletions cut 4 bases from V and 2 bases from J, with 14 bases between. The CDR3 spans 15 residues. Germline CDR1 and CDR2: MNHEY and SVGAGI. This CDR3 is CASSWGHNTNYGYTF. CDR3 DNA: TGTGCCAGCAGTTGGGGGCACAATACGAACTATGGCTACACCTTC.

The rearrangement joins TRBV20-1 to TRBJ2-1, with D perhaps being TRBD1 or TRBD2 (5 bases each). From germline, CDR1 is DFQATT and CDR2 SNEGSKA (reference sequence). Trimming took 3 bases from V and 4 from J, leaving 16 bases between them. The CDR3 contains 15 residues. CDR3 amino acids: CSASGVGTGYNEQFF. CDR3 bases: TGCAGTGCTAGTGGGGTGGGGACGGGATACAATGAGCAGTTCTTC.

CDR3 bases: TGCAGCGTTGAACCCTCGGACGGAGGGGAAGAGACCCAGTACTTC. It is translated as CSVEPSDGGEETQYF. The chain is built from TRBV29-1 and TRBJ2-5; a weak D match, TRBD2 (6 bases). CDR3 size: 15 residues. V dropped 2 bases and J dropped 3 bases, with 16 bases sitting between them. Germline loops: CDR1 SQVTM, CDR2 ANQGSEA.

This clonotype occurred a few times. The chain employs TRBV4-2 and TRBJ1-2, with D unclear. The CDR3 is made up of 14 amino acids. Trimming left V 6 bases short and J 2 bases short, with 13 bases between. Germline values: CDR1 LGHNA, CDR2 YNFKEQ. CDR3 DNA: TGTGCCAGCAGGCCAGAGGTCCTGAACTATGGCTACACCTTC. Its translation is CASRPEVLNYGYTF.

This clonotype was seen ten or more times. Mismatch with germline at one junction end may stem from a read error. The chain is built from TRBV12-3 or TRBV12-4 and TRBJ2-3, with D perhaps matching TRBD2 (5 bases). The CDR3 is made up of 12 amino acids. The CDR3 reads CASSLEGDTQYF. The CDR3 DNA reads as TGTGCCAGCAGCTTAGAGGGAGATACGCAGTATTTT.

In its sample, this clonotype was seen a few times. The rearrangement links TRBV27 to TRBJ2-1, with D unclear. V was cut by 4 bases and J by 4 bases, with 11 bases left in between. The V gene's germline CDR1 is MNHEY and CDR2 SMNVEV (reference sequence). The CDR3 is 14 amino acids. The DNA for the CDR3 is TGTGCCAGCAGTTCCAGCTATGTTTACAATGAGCAGTTCTTC. Amino acids: CASSSSYVYNEQFF.

The rearrangement joins TRBV6-4 to TRBJ2-1, with 7 positions matching TRBD2. The better agreement between TRBJ2-7 and the DNA end casts doubt on the J call. Germline V gene lookup returns CDR1 MRHNA and CDR2 SNTAGT. The CDR3 runs 16 residues. The CDR3 DNA is TGTGCCAGCAGAGTCTTCGGGGGGACCCCCTACAATGAGCAGTACTTC. Its protein product is CASRVFGGTPYNEQYF.

This chain links TRBV7-9 with TRBJ2-1, with D perhaps being TRBD1 or TRBD2 (6 bases each). The CDR3 extends over 16 amino acids. The germline V gene has CDR1 SEHNR and CDR2 FQNEAQ (reference sequence). V lost 5 bases, J lost 0 bases, and 14 bases lay in between. The CDR3 nucleotides read TGTGCCAGCAGCCCGAAAGGGGGGAGCTCCTACAATGAGCAGTTCTTC. It codes for CASSPKGGSSYNEQFF.

The chain recombines TRBV7-2 with TRBJ1-2, with D tentatively TRBD1 (6 bases). This CDR3 has 14 residues. V was shortened by 2 bases and J by 8 bases, with 15 bases between the two germline ends. Germline V gene lookup returns CDR1 SGHTA and CDR2 FQGNSA. The CDR3 bases are TGTGCCAGCAGCTTACAACGCAGGGGCGACGGCTACACCTTC. Protein: CASSLQRRGDGYTF.

This clonotype was counted only a few times. The rearrangement joins TRBV7-8 to TRBJ2-5; 11 nucleotides line up with TRBD2. Germline-derived CDR1 and CDR2 are SGHVS and FQNEAQ. V lost 5 bases, J lost 5 bases, and 7 bases stayed unmatched. The CDR3 runs to 15 residues. CDR3: CASSVTGTSGETQYF. CDR3 in DNA: TGTGCCAGCAGCGTCACCGGGACTAGCGGCGAGACCCAGTACTTC.

In its sample, this clonotype was seen many times. The gene calls are TRBV10-3 and TRBJ2-3; D is uncertain. CDR1 and CDR2 (germline): ENHRY, SYGVKD. Trimming took off 1 base at V and 4 bases at J, with 6 bases between the two ends. The CDR3 is 13 amino acids. The CDR3 here is CAISEWQADTQYF. The CDR3 DNA follows: TGTGCCATCAGTGAGTGGCAGGCAGATACGCAGTATTTT.

The table lists this clonotype with a few counts. The V and J genes are TRBV12-3 or TRBV12-4 and TRBJ1-2, with D possibly matching TRBD1 (5 bases). The CDR3 runs 16 residues. V lost 8 bases to trimming and J lost 0 bases, with 19 bases between them. In DNA form, the CDR3 reads TGTGCCAGCTTATCTCAGGGAAGGCAGTCTAACTATGGCTACACCTTC. Translating gives CASLSQGRQSNYGYTF.

The rearrangement uses TRBV3-1 and TRBJ2-1, with D perhaps matching TRBD2 (6 bases). Deletions cut 4 bases from V and 5 bases from J, with 18 bases between. The CDR3 loop spans 16 amino acids. The germline V gene encodes CDR1 LGHDT and CDR2 YNNKEL (reference sequence). CDR3 loop: CASSLSRGLGNNEQFF. DNA of the CDR3: TGTGCCAGCAGCCTCAGTAGGGGACTCGGGAACAATGAGCAGTTCTTC.